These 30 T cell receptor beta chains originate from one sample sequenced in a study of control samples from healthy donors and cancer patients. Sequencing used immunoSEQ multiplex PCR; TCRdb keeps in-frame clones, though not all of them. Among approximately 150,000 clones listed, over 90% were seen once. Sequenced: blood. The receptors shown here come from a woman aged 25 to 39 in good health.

Written as DNA, the CDR3 is TGTGCCAGCATGGCTAGCGGGTACTCCTACAATGAGCAGTTCTTC. Protein sequence: CASMASGYSYNEQFF. V gene TRBV6-5 combines with J gene TRBJ2-1, with TRBD2 identical over 8 bases. CDR3 size: 15 residues. V was pared by 7 bases and J by 0 bases, with 5 bases of the junction left unmatched. In germline, CDR1 is MNHEY, CDR2 SVGAGI.

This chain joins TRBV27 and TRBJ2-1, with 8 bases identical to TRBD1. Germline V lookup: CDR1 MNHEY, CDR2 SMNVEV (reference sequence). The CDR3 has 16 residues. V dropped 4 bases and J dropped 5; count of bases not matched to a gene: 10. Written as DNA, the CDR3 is TGTGCCAGCAGTTGGCTCCCAGGGGGCTCGGACAATGAGCAGTTCTTC. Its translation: CASSWLPGGSDNEQFF.

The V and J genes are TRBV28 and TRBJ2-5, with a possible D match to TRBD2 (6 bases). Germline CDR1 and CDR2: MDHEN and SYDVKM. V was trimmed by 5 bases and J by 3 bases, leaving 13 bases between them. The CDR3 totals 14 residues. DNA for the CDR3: TGTGCCAGCAGTACGGGAGCGCTGAAAGAGACCCAGTACTTC. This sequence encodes CASSTGALKETQYF. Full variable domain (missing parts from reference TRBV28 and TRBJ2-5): DVKVTQSSRYLVKRTGEKVFLECVQDMDHENMFWYRQDPGLGLRLIYFSYDVKMKEKGDIPEGYSVSREKKERFSLILESASTNQTSMYLCASSTGALKETQYFGPGTRLLVL.

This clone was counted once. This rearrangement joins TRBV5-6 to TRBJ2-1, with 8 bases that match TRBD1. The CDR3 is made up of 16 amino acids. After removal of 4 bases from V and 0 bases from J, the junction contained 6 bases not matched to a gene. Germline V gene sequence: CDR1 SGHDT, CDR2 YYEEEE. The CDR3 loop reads CASSIPGTGSYNEQFF. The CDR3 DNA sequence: TGTGCCAGCAGCATACCCGGGACAGGCTCCTACAATGAGCAGTTCTTC.

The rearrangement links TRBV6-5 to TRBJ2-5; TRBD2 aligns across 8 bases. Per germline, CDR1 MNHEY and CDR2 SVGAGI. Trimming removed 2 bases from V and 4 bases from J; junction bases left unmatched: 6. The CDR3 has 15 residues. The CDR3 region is CASSYAGGRGETQYF. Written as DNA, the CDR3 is TGTGCCAGCAGTTACGCGGGAGGACGCGGAGAGACCCAGTACTTC.

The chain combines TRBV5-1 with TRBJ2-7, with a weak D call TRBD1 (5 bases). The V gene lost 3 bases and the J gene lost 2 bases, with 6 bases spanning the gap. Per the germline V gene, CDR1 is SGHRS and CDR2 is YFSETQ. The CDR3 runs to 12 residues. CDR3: CASSSDTYEQYF. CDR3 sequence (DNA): TGCGCCAGCAGCTCGGACACCTACGAGCAGTACTTC.

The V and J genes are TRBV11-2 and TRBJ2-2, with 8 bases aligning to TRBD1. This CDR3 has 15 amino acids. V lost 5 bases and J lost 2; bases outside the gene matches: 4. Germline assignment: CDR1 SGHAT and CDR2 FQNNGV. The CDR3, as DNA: TGTGCCAGCAGCCGGACAGGGCGAAACACCGGGGAGCTGTTTTTT. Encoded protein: CASSRTGRNTGELFF.

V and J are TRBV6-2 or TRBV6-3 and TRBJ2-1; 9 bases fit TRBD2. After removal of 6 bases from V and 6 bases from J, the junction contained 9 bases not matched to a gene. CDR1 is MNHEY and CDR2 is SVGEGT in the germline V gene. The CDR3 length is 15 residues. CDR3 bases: TGTGCCAGCAGCTATAGCGGGGGAGTGTTCAATGAGCAGTTCTTC. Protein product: CASSYSGGVFNEQFF.

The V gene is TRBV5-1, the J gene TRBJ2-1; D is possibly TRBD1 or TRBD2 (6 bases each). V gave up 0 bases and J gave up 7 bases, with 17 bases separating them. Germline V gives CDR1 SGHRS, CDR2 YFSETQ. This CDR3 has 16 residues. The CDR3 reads CASSLAWGALGNEQFF. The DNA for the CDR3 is TGCGCCAGCAGCTTGGCCTGGGGGGCCCTAGGAAATGAGCAGTTCTTC.

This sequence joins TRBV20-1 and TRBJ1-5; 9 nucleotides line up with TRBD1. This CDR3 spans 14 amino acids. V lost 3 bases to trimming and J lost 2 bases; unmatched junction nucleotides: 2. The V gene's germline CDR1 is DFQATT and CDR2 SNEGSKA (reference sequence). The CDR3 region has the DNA TGCAGTGCTAGTAGGGACAGGGGCAATCAGCCCCAGCATTTT. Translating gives CSASRDRGNQPQHF.

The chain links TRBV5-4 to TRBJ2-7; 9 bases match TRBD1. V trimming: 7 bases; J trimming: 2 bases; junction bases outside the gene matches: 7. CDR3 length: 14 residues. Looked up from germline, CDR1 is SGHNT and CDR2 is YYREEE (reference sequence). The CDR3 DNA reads TGTGCCAGCGGGGGACAGGGTGGGACCTACGAGCAGTACTTC. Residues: CASGGQGGTYEQYF.

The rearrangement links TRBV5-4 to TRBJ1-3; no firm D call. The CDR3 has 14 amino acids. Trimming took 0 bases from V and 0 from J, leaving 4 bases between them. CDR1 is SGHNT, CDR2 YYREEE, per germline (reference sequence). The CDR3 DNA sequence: TGTGCCAGCAGCTTGGACATCTCTGGAAACACCATATATTTT. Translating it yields CASSLDISGNTIYF.

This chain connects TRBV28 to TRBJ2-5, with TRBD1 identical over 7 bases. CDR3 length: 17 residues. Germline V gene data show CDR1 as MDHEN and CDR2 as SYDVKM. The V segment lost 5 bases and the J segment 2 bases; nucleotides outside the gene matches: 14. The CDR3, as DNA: TGTGCCAGCAGTCCCCATCGGGACAGCGAATATCAAGAGACCCAGTACTTC. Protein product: CASSPHRDSEYQETQYF.

The CDR3 here is CASSSTGTGDGEQYF. The CDR3 region has the DNA TGTGCCAGCAGCTCCACCGGGACAGGGGATGGGGAGCAGTACTTC. The chain joins TRBV5-6 to TRBJ2-7; 10 bases agree with TRBD1. V was clipped by 3 bases and J by 7 bases; unmatched bases: 10. This CDR3 is built from 15 residues. Per germline, CDR1 SGHDT and CDR2 YYEEEE.

CDR3 DNA: TGTGCCAGCAGCCAATCGGGACAGGGGGCCTATAATTCACCCCTCCACTTT. It codes for CASSQSGQGAYNSPLHF. The chain uses TRBV3-1 (or the pseudogene TRBV3-2) and TRBJ1-6; TRBD1 agrees at 11 bases. CDR1 is LGHDT and CDR2 is YNNKEL in the germline V gene (reference sequence). V shed 2 bases, J shed 2 bases, and the junction held 2 bases outside the gene matches. The CDR3 totals 17 residues.

CDR3 nucleotide sequence: TGTGCCAGCAGCGCGGGACCAGGGGGTGCGCCCCAGCATTTT. Translation gives CASSAGPGGAPQHF. This chain connects TRBV5-6 to TRBJ1-5; 7 nucleotides align to TRBD1. V dropped 4 bases and J dropped 9; count of bases not matched to a gene: 10. The germline V gene encodes CDR1 SGHDT and CDR2 YYEEEE. The CDR3 spans 14 residues.

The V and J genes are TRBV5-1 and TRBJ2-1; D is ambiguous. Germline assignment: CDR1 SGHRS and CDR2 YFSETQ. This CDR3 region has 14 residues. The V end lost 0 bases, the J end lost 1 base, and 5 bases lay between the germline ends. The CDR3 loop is CASSLEFSYNEQFF. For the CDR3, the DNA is TGCGCCAGCAGCTTGGAGTTTTCCTACAATGAGCAGTTCTTC.

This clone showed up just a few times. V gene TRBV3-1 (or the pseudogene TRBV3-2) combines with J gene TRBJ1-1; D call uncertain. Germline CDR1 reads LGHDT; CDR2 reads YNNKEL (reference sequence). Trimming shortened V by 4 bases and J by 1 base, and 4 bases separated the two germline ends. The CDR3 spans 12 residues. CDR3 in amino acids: CASSRGNTEAFF. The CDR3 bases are TGTGCCAGCAGCCGAGGGAACACTGAAGCTTTCTTT.

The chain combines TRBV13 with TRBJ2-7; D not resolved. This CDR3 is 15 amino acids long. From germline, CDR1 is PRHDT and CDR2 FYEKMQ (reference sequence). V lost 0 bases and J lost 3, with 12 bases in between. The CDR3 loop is CASSLGLDGNYEQYF. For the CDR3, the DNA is TGTGCCAGCAGCTTAGGCTTAGACGGAAACTACGAGCAGTACTTC.

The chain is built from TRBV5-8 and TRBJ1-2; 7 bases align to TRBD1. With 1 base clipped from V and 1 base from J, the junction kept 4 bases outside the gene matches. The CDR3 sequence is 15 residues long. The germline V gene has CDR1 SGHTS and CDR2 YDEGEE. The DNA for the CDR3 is TGTGCCAGCAGCTTGAGACAGGGAGTTAACTATGGCTACACCTTC. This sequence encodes CASSLRQGVNYGYTF.

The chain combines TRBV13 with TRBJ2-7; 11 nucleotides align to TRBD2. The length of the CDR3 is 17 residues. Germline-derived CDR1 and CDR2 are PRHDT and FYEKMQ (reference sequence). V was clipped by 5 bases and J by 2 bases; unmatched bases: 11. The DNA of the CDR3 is TGTGCCAGCAGCCACAACGAGGGTAGCGGGAGGGCCTACGAGCAGTACTTC. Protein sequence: CASSHNEGSGRAYEQYF.

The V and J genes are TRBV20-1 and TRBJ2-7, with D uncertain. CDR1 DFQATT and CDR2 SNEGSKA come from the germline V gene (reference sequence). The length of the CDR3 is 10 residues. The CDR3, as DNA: TGCAGCGCTTGGGGCTACGAGCAGTACTTC. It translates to CSAWGYEQYF.

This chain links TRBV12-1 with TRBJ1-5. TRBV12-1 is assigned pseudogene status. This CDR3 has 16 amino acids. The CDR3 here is CASVIYRDLSNQPQHF. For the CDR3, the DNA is TGTGCCAGCGTAATTTACCGGGACCTCAGCAATCAGCCCCAGCATTTT.

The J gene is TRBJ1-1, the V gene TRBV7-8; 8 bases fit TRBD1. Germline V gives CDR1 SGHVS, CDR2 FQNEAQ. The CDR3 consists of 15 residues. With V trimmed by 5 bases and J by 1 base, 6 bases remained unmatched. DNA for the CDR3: TGTGCCAGCAGCGAACCCGGGACAGGGAACACTGAAGCTTTCTTT. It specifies CASSEPGTGNTEAFF.

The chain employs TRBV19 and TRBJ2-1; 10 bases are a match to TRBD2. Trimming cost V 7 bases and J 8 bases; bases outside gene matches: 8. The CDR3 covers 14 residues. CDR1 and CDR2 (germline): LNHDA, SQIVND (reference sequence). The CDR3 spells CASKKREGTYEQFF. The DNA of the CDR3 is TGTGCCAGTAAGAAGCGGGAGGGTACTTATGAGCAGTTCTTC.

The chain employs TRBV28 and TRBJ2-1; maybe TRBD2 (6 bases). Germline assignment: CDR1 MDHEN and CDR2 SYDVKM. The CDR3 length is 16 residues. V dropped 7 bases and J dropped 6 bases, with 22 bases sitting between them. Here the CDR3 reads CASISWRDPRGNEQFF. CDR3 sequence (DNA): TGTGCCAGCATTTCCTGGCGGGACCCTCGGGGCAATGAGCAGTTCTTC.

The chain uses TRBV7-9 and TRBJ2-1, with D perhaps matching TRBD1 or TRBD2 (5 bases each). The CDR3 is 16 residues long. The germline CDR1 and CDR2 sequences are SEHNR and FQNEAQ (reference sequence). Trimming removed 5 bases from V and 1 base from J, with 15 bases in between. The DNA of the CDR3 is TGTGCCAGCAGCCCCCCGGGGCTGCGGTCCTACAATGAGCAGTTCTTC. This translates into CASSPPGLRSYNEQFF.

The DNA for the CDR3 is TGTGCCAGCAGTGACTCGACAGGGGATAATTCACCCCTCCACTTT. Translation gives CASSDSTGDNSPLHF. The chain employs TRBV6-4 and TRBJ1-6, with TRBD1 matching over 8 bases. This CDR3 spans 15 amino acids. From germline, CDR1 is MRHNA and CDR2 SNTAGT. Trimming removed 0 bases from V and 5 bases from J; junction bases left unmatched: 0.

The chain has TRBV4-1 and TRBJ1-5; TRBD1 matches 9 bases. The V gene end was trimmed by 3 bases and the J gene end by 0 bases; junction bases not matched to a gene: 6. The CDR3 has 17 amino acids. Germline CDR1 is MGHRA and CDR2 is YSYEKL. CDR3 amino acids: CASSQRQGGGSNQPQHF. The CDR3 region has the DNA TGCGCCAGCAGCCAGAGACAGGGGGGGGGTAGCAATCAGCCCCAGCATTTT.

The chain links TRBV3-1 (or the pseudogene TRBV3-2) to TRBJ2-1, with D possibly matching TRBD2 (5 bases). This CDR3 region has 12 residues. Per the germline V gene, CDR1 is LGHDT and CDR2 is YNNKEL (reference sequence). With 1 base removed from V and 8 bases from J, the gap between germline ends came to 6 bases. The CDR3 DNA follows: TGTGCCAGCAGCCAAGCTAGCTATGAGCAGTTCTTC. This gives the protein CASSQASYEQFF.